The rows below give T cell receptor beta chains drawn from one sample of a study of regulatory dendritic cells for organ transplantation. Clones were sequenced by immunoSEQ multiplex PCR, and TCRdb holds only the in-frame ones, with some missing. The table shows approximately 28,000 clones, with about four fifths occurring only once. Input material: naive CD8+ T cells from blood. The receptor source for this set is a human donor in good health. The CDR3 runs from the conserved cysteine through the conserved F or W. D genes are given only for firm matches. Where a row states a size, it is once, few, many or the class of an expanded clone; other rows omit it.

d_call cdr3_length j_call v_call clone_size cdr3_nt cdr3_aa
. 13 TRBJ2-7 TRBV11-2 once TGTGCCAGCAGCTTCGGGACTTCCTACGAGCAGTACTTC CASSFGTSYEQYF
. 15 TRBJ1-1 TRBV7-9 . TGTGCCAGCAGCCCGACGACATCCATGAACACTGAAGCTTTCTTT CASSPTTSMNTEAFF
. 14 TRBJ1-3 TRBV4-1 few TGCGCCAGCAGCCAAGCTTACTCTGGAAACACCATATATTTT CASSQAYSGNTIYF
. 15 TRBJ2-2 TRBV7-9 . TGTGCCAGCAGCTTAGTGTTAGGGGCCACCGGGGAGCTGTTTTTT CASSLVLGATGELFF
TRBD1 14 TRBJ1-3 TRBV5-1 . TGCGCCAGCAGTCCCGGGACAGCGCTAAACACCATATATTTT CASSPGTALNTIYF
. 16 TRBJ1-2 TRBV29-1 once TGCAGCGTTGGAATATTGGAGGGCGCTACTAACTATGGCTACACCTTC CSVGILEGATNYGYTF
TRBD1 15 TRBJ1-1 TRBV14 . TGTGCCAGCAGCCCTCGACAGGGAGGTGTCACTGAAGCTTTCTTT CASSPRQGGVTEAFF
. 12 TRBJ1-1 TRBV6-6 . TGTGCCAGCAGTCCCGGGATCACTGAAGCTTTCTTT CASSPGITEAFF
. 15 TRBJ1-1 TRBV6-4 . TGTGCCAGCGGCAAGTGGGGAGGACGAGTAACTGAAGCTTTCTTT CASGKWGGRVTEAFF
. 15 TRBJ1-4 TRBV4-3 few TGCGCCAGCAGCCAGGGAACAGGAGCAGGAGAAAAACTGTTTTTT CASSQGTGAGEKLFF
TRBD2 17 TRBJ2-3 TRBV11-3 . TGTGCCAGCAGCTCGGGACTAGCGGGGGCCGCCACAGATACGCAGTATTTT CASSSGLAGAATDTQYF
. 16 TRBJ1-1 TRBV7-8 once TGTGCCAGCAGCTACCGCAGTCAGGAACGCGTCGCTGAAGCTTTCTTT CASSYRSQERVAEAFF
. 14 TRBJ2-7 TRBV7-2 once TGTGCCAGCAGCTTACTGGGGCCAGCGTACGAGCAGTACTTC CASSLLGPAYEQYF
. 14 TRBJ1-1 TRBV29-1 . TGCAGCGTCCAGGGTCTCCAACAGAACACTGAAGCTTTCTTT CSVQGLQQNTEAFF
TRBD2 15 TRBJ2-3 TRBV7-9 few TGTGCCAGCAGCTGGGGACTACAAAGCCCAGATACGCAGTATTTT CASSWGLQSPDTQYF
. 14 TRBJ1-1 TRBV5-5 . TGTGCCAGCAGCTTGAACAGGGTGGTAACTGAAGCTTTCTTT CASSLNRVVTEAFF
. 16 TRBJ2-2 TRBV10-3 . TGTGCCATCAGGGCCCTTACGACTCTGAACACCGGGGAGCTGTTTTTT CAIRALTTLNTGELFF
. 16 TRBJ1-4 TRBV7-6 . TGTGCCAGCAGCCAGCGGGGAACATCAAGTAATGAAAAACTGTTTTTT CASSQRGTSSNEKLFF
TRBD1 18 TRBJ1-2 TRBV27 once TGTGCCAGCAGCACGGGCCGACAGGGGGCGAGACCCAACTATGGCTACACCTTC CASSTGRQGARPNYGYTF
. 16 TRBJ2-7 TRBV6-1 . TGTGCCAGCAGTGAAGCCGTGTCGGCAGGGAAAGGCGAGCAGTACTTC CASSEAVSAGKGEQYF
TRBD2 15 TRBJ2-5 TRBV6-5 . TGTGCCAGCAGTTATAGCGGGGGACTACAAGAGACCCAGTACTTC CASSYSGGLQETQYF
. 15 TRBJ2-7 TRBV10-3 . TGTGCCATCAGGATAGGGGTGGATGGCTCCTACGAGCAGTACTTC CAIRIGVDGSYEQYF
TRBD1 15 TRBJ2-1 TRBV7-9 . TGTGCCAGCAGCAGCCCGGGACAGGGTACCAATGAGCAGTTCTTC CASSSPGQGTNEQFF
TRBD1 14 TRBJ2-1 TRBV27 . TGTGCCAGCAGAACACAGGGGGCAGGAAATGAGCAGTTCTTC CASRTQGAGNEQFF
. 15 TRBJ2-7 TRBV5-1 . TGCGCCAGCAGCTTGGCCGGATCCAGGGGCGACGAGCAGTACTTC CASSLAGSRGDEQYF
TRBD2 17 TRBJ2-5 TRBV11-1 . TGTGCCAGCAGCTCCGGGACTAGCGGGGGGCCGACGAGAACCCAGTACTTC CASSSGTSGGPTRTQYF
TRBD2 19 TRBJ2-5 TRBV7-9 . TGTGCCAGCAGCCAAGGGGGATGGGCCGGACTAGCGGGGAAAGAGACCCAGTACTTC CASSQGGWAGLAGKETQYF
TRBD1 14 TRBJ2-5 TRBV7-9 . TGTGCCAGCAGCCCGGACAGGGGAGGGGAGACCCAGTACTTC CASSPDRGGETQYF
TRBD2 16 TRBJ2-1 TRBV15 . TGTGCCACCAGCAGAGGGGGCGGGGGAACCTACAATGAGCAGTTCTTC CATSRGGGGTYNEQFF
. 15 TRBJ1-4 TRBV29-1 . TGCAGCGTCCTAATAACGACAGGAGTGGATGAAAAACTGTTTTTT CSVLITTGVDEKLFF
. 17 TRBJ2-1 TRBV7-8 . TGTGCCAGCAGCTTAGGTGCTGCCCCGGGGTTTGGCAATGAGCAGTTCTTC CASSLGAAPGFGNEQFF
TRBD2 17 TRBJ2-3 TRBV5-4 . TGTGCCAGCAGCATCCGGGAACTAGCGGGGGGTAGAGATACGCAGTATTTT CASSIRELAGGRDTQYF
TRBD2 14 TRBJ2-7 TRBV6-5 . TGTGCCAGCAGTTACTCGCGGGGGTCCTACGAGCAGTACTTC CASSYSRGSYEQYF
. 12 TRBJ1-6 TRBV27 . TGTGCCAGCAGGGGGGGGAATTCACCCCTCCACTTT CASRGGNSPLHF
. 14 TRBJ2-2 TRBV15 few TGTGCCACCAGCAGAGATAGGGGTACCGGGGAGCTGTTTTTT CATSRDRGTGELFF